The clone carrying this TCR delta chain was counted between two and nine times. A far larger clone is just one base off, so this is likely a read error. The same CDR3 also results from other DNA sequences found in this sample. The data were taken from a study of gamma-delta T cells after stem cell transplantation. TCRdb called clones anew from the RT-PCR reads with CATT. The sample contains 1,500 to 2,000 delta-chain clones, about 2.5% of which appear only once. This CDR3 comprises 20 residues. The V gene's germline CDR1 is GEAIGNYY and CDR2 EKD. The specimen sequenced was gamma-delta T cells. The TCR sequence derives from a human donor. It is not recorded whose cells these are; they may come from a transplant donor. The rearrangement joins TRDV2 to TRDJ1; TRDD2 matches at 9 bases. CDR3 loop: CACDPIEGLPTPGFTDKLIF. CDR3 sequence (DNA): TGTGCCTGTGACCCGATTGAAGGCCTTCCTACGCCGGGGTTTACCGATAAACTCATCTTC.